The 27 T cell receptor beta chains listed next were all sequenced from one sample in a study of T cell responses to AZD1222 COVID-19 vaccine. The repertoire was sequenced with immunoSEQ multiplex PCR; TCRdb's copy has only in-frame clones and lacks some. Among some 150,000 clones listed, approximately 90% were seen once. The source was peripheral blood, collected on day 0 of AZD1222 vaccination. The receptors shown here come from an adult in good health.

The chain links TRBV10-3 to TRBJ1-2, with TRBD1 identical over 7 bases. V was pared by 0 bases and J by 8 bases, with 9 bases of the junction left unmatched. CDR1 and CDR2 from the germline V gene are ENHRY and SYGVKD. The CDR3 is made up of 15 amino acids. The CDR3 loop is CAISESTEGAEGYTF. The CDR3 DNA reads as TGTGCCATCAGTGAGTCGACAGAGGGGGCGGAAGGCTACACCTTC.

The V and J genes are TRBV21-1 and TRBJ2-7. TRBV21-1 is assigned pseudogene status. The CDR3 has 9 amino acids. The CDR3 DNA is TGTGCCAGCCCCTACGAGCAGTACTTC. It specifies CASPYEQYF.

V is TRBV4-1 and J is TRBJ2-7, with a weak D call TRBD2 (5 bases). The V gene's germline CDR1 is MGHRA and CDR2 YSYEKL. The CDR3 consists of 14 residues. Trimming stripped 1 base from V and 2 bases from J, with 9 bases between. CDR3 coding DNA: TGCGCCAGCAGCCAAGGAGCCGGGGCCTACGAGCAGTACTTC. This codes for CASSQGAGAYEQYF.

Comments on this clone: Within the sample, other DNA sequences also encode this same CDR3. The chain employs TRBV12-5 and TRBJ2-2, with D perhaps matching TRBD1 or TRBD2 (7 bases each). This CDR3 spans 15 amino acids. Trimming took off 8 bases at V and 5 bases at J, with 18 bases between the two ends. Germline CDR1 reads LGHNT; CDR2 reads FRNRAP. CDR3 residues: CASLGGGGWTGELFF. The CDR3 coding sequence is TGTGCTAGTCTAGGGGGCGGGGGTTGGACCGGGGAGCTGTTTTTT. The full variable domain, completed using reference TRBV12-5 and TRBJ2-2, is DARVTQTPRHKVTEMGQEVTMRCQPILGHNTVFWYRQTMMQGLELLAYFRNRAPLDDSGMPKDRFSAEMPDATLATLKIQPSEPRDSAVYFCASLGGGGWTGELFFGEGSRLTVL.

This clone appeared a few times. The J gene is TRBJ1-3, the V gene TRBV5-1; D is perhaps TRBD1 (6 bases). In germline, CDR1 is SGHRS, CDR2 YFSETQ. Trimming removed 5 bases at V and 4 bases at J, with 28 bases between. The CDR3 consists of 19 residues. As DNA, the CDR3 is TGCGCCAGCAGTGTAGGCCAGGGACACATCTCGTCCAAGGGAAACACCATATATTTT. This translates into CASSVGQGHISSKGNTIYF.

Turning to this clone: The junction differs from germline at one of its ends, possibly a read error. This sequence joins TRBV7-7 and TRBJ2-1, with 11 positions matching TRBD1. This CDR3 has 14 amino acids. CDR1 and CDR2 (germline): SSHAT, FNYEAQ (reference sequence). This CDR3 is CASSLRTGGSEQFF. CDR3 DNA sequence: TGTGCTAGCAGCCTACGGACAGGGGGCAGTGAGCAGTTCTTC.

This chain connects TRBV7-8 to TRBJ1-2; a possible D gene is TRBD1 (6 bases). Germline CDR1 is SGHVS and CDR2 is FQNEAQ. The CDR3 sequence is 14 residues long. V shed 5 bases and J shed 2 bases, with 12 bases lying between them. For the CDR3, the DNA is TGTGCCAGCAGCATACAGGGACCGAACTATGGCTACACCTTC. Translating gives CASSIQGPNYGYTF.

This chain connects TRBV21-1 to TRBJ2-2; the table calls TRBD1, which could not be checked here. TRBV21-1 is termed a pseudogene. The CDR3 contains 18 residues. The CDR3 DNA reads TGTGCCAGCAGCAAATCGTCAGGGGGATCCTCTAACACCGGGGAGCTGTTTTTT. This translates into CASSKSSGGSSNTGELFF.

V usage is TRBV9 and J usage is TRBJ1-2, with no clear D. The CDR3 loop spans 13 amino acids. CDR1 is SGDLS and CDR2 is YYNGEE in the germline V gene. Trimming removed 3 bases at V and 8 bases at J, with 14 bases between. CDR3 DNA: TGTGCCAGCAGCGAGGAGCTACCTTCGGGCTACACCTTC. Protein sequence: CASSEELPSGYTF.

V is TRBV7-9 and J is TRBJ1-2, with 8 nucleotides matching TRBD1. The CDR3 covers 16 residues. V shed 6 bases, J shed 4 bases, and the junction held 13 bases outside the gene matches. Germline V gene sequence: CDR1 SEHNR, CDR2 FQNEAQ (reference sequence). The CDR3 region has the DNA TGTGCCAGCAGTCCGGGGCCTACCCAGGGGGCCTATGGCTACACCTTC. It is translated as CASSPGPTQGAYGYTF.

This chain links TRBV27 with TRBJ1-6, with D possibly TRBD1 on 6 matching bases. The CDR3 is 14 amino acids. Per germline, CDR1 MNHEY and CDR2 SMNVEV (reference sequence). V was cut by 6 bases and J by 6 bases, with 12 bases left in between. The CDR3 loop is CASSPGQSNSPLHF. CDR3 sequence (DNA): TGTGCCAGCAGCCCAGGACAGTCTAATTCACCCCTCCACTTT.

This chain links TRBV18 with TRBJ2-5; 8 bases are a match to TRBD1. V trimming: 2 bases; J trimming: 5 bases; junction bases outside the gene matches: 7. Germline V gene sequence: CDR1 KGHSH, CDR2 LQKENI. This CDR3 has 15 residues. The CDR3: CASSPDSRGRETQYF. The CDR3 coding sequence is TGTGCCAGCTCACCAGACAGCAGGGGGCGCGAGACCCAGTACTTC.

The V gene is TRBV11-3, the J gene TRBJ1-3; no clear D gene. Germline CDR1 and CDR2: SGHNT and YENEEA. CDR3 size: 15 residues. The germline V and J ends were trimmed by 5 bases and 1 base, with 12 bases remaining between them. The CDR3, as DNA: TGTGCCAGCAGCCGTACCTTCCGGTCTGGAAACACCATATATTTT. This encodes CASSRTFRSGNTIYF.

This sequence joins TRBV18 and TRBJ1-4; D possibly corresponds to TRBD1 (6 bases). Germline V lookup: CDR1 KGHSH, CDR2 LQKENI. Trimming removed 3 bases from V and 4 bases from J, with 15 bases in between. The CDR3 consists of 16 residues. In nucleotides, the CDR3 is TGTGCCAGCTCACCCATAGCCGGGACACTTAATGAAAAACTGTTTTTT. It specifies CASSPIAGTLNEKLFF.

The DNA for the CDR3 is TGTGCCAGCAGCCAAGATCGGCAGGGAATCCCTTTGGGCTACACCTTC. Amino acids: CASSQDRQGIPLGYTF. The V and J genes are TRBV14 and TRBJ1-2; D might be TRBD1 (5 bases). Germline loops: CDR1 SGHDN, CDR2 FVKESK. V dropped 0 bases and J dropped 8 bases, with 19 bases sitting between them. This CDR3 comprises 16 residues.

The V and J genes are TRBV19 and TRBJ1-5; 7 bases are shared with TRBD1. Trimming at V came to 3 bases and at J to 0 bases, leaving 5 bases not matched to a gene. This CDR3 has 16 residues. Germline-derived CDR1 and CDR2 are LNHDA and SQIVND (reference sequence). CDR3 DNA sequence: TGTGCCAGTAGTATTCACAGGGGCAATAGCAATCAGCCCCAGCATTTT. Amino acids: CASSIHRGNSNQPQHF.

This rearrangement joins TRBV6-5 to TRBJ1-4; TRBD1 might be the D (6 bases). V was clipped by 6 bases and J by 8 bases, with 16 bases between them. Germline CDR1 reads MNHEY; CDR2 reads SVGAGI. This CDR3 spans 14 amino acids. CDR3 DNA: TGTGCCAGCAGGATACAGGGTTACGGCGAAAAACTGTTTTTT. This encodes CASRIQGYGEKLFF.

DNA for the CDR3: TGCGCCAGCAGCTTTAACAGGGTGAGCACTGAAGCTTTCTTT. Translation gives CASSFNRVSTEAFF. V usage is TRBV5-1 and J usage is TRBJ1-1, with D possibly TRBD1 on 6 matching bases. The CDR3 covers 14 residues. V lost 2 bases, J lost 4 bases, and 12 bases lay in between. Germline V lookup: CDR1 SGHRS, CDR2 YFSETQ.

The chain recombines TRBV5-4 with TRBJ2-2; D unresolved. The CDR3 runs 17 residues. Germline V gives CDR1 SGHNT, CDR2 YYREEE (reference sequence). The V end lost 1 base, the J end lost 7 bases, and 20 bases lay between the germline ends. CDR3 nucleotide sequence: TGTGCCAGCAGCTTGAAAGGGCGCGGCGGATTTGTCGGGGAGCTGTTTTTT. The encoded protein is CASSLKGRGGFVGELFF.

This clone was counted a few times. The chain has TRBV5-8 and TRBJ1-1; D not certain. The V and J ends lost 0 bases and 1 base respectively, with 7 bases between them. This CDR3 contains 14 residues. Germline V gives CDR1 SGHTS, CDR2 YDEGEE. CDR3: CASSLGRANTEAFF. The CDR3, as DNA: TGTGCCAGCAGCTTGGGACGGGCGAACACTGAAGCTTTCTTT.

The V and J genes are TRBV3-1 (or the pseudogene TRBV3-2) and TRBJ1-2; 7 bases align to TRBD1. Trimming removed 0 bases from V and 1 base from J; junction bases left unmatched: 2. Germline CDR1 reads LGHDT; CDR2 reads YNNKEL (reference sequence). CDR3 length: 15 residues. CDR3 protein: CASSQEWDSNYGYTF. The CDR3 coding sequence is TGTGCCAGCAGCCAAGAGTGGGACAGTAACTATGGCTACACCTTC.

The sample holds one count of this clone. The chain employs TRBV7-9 and TRBJ2-3, with 8 bases fitting TRBD1. The junction had 9 bases not matched to a gene; V was cut back by 4 bases and J by 3 bases. The germline CDR1 and CDR2 sequences are SEHNR and FQNEAQ (reference sequence). This CDR3 region has 16 residues. This chain's CDR3 is CASSSPGGARTDTQYF. For the CDR3, the DNA is TGTGCCAGCAGCTCGCCAGGGGGCGCAAGGACAGATACGCAGTATTTT.

The rearrangement joins TRBV9 to TRBJ2-3; 12 bases align to TRBD2. The CDR3 sequence is 16 residues long. Germline loops: CDR1 SGDLS, CDR2 YYNGEE. Trimming cost V 4 bases and J 1 base; bases outside gene matches: 4. The CDR3 is CASSSGLAGRTDTQYF. The CDR3 DNA is TGTGCCAGCAGCTCGGGACTAGCGGGCCGCACAGATACGCAGTATTTT.

This chain links TRBV30 with TRBJ2-1; possibly TRBD1 or TRBD2 for D (5 bases each). V shed 5 bases and J shed 2 bases, with 7 bases lying between them. This CDR3 region has 12 residues. Germline CDR1 is GTSNPN and CDR2 is SVGIG (reference sequence). The CDR3 loop reads CAWLGAYNEQFF. The CDR3 DNA follows: TGTGCCTGGCTGGGGGCCTACAATGAGCAGTTCTTC.

This clone was detected only once. This chain joins TRBV6-5 and TRBJ1-2, with a tentative D call TRBD1 (5 bases). Germline values: CDR1 MNHEY, CDR2 SVGAGI. V was clipped by 0 bases and J by 2 bases, with 7 bases between them. The CDR3 is 14 amino acids. The CDR3 DNA reads as TGTGCCAGCAGTTACTCAGACAGCAACTATGGCTACACCTTC. Translation gives CASSYSDSNYGYTF.

This clone was recorded only once. The CDR3, as DNA: TGTGCCAGCAGTGAATCTGTGACACCTAACTATGGCTACACCTTC. Its translation is CASSESVTPNYGYTF. The chain combines TRBV6-1 with TRBJ1-2; D unresolved. This CDR3 has 15 amino acids. V was cut by 2 bases and J by 0 bases, with 10 bases left in between. Per germline, CDR1 MNHNS and CDR2 SASEGT.

In this sample, this clone turned up once. V is TRBV23-1 and J is TRBJ2-2; 9 nucleotides agree with TRBD2. TRBV23-1 is filed as an ORF, its function uncertain. Trimming cost V 0 bases and J 3 bases; bases outside gene matches: 5. This CDR3 region has 17 residues. In nucleotides, the CDR3 is TGCGCCAGCAGTCAATCGGGGGGACTAGCCTACACCGGGGAGCTGTTTTTT. Translating gives CASSQSGGLAYTGELFF.